This TCR beta chain comes out of a study of blood T cells in healthy people across ages (dated by TCRdb to 2013 to 2016). A note on the overall study: In model experiments, template switching captured roughly one uniquely barcoded TCR beta cDNA molecule for every two T cells. To avoid experimental bias, donors of different ages were spread randomly across the sequencing lanes. The donors were split into four age groups: young (average roughly 15 years), middle-aged (around 37), aged (approximately 59) and long-lived (under 90). To track age-related changes in TCR beta repertoire diversity, the study relied on deep sequencing normalized with unique cDNA molecular identifiers. Using the same blood draw, the study looked at two additional independent replicas of 1 million unique cDNA reads for two donors, one aged 18 to 30 and the other aged 80 or older. Here is what the overall study found, with its caveats: Estimates of total diversity from one million sequenced T cells were regarded as lower bounds and underestimates. There was a strong correlation between observed TCR beta diversity and the percentage of naive T cells measured by flow cytometry. Since profiling was done on bulk unsorted PBMCs, naive and antigen-experienced compartments could not be conclusively compared. The CMV infection status of donors was not known, potentially confounding age-related changes in expanded clonotypes. As age increased, observed TCR beta diversity per million T cells dropped in a roughly linear way, and a significant reduction was already evident by age approximately 40. Compared with the aged group, the long-lived group had more naive CD4+ T cells, fewer expanded clones and increased TCR diversity, a pattern suggesting age selection.

To prepare the library, 5' RACE was applied. Sequencer: Illumina HiSeq 2500. A second about 7 to 11 cycle PCR used a sample-barcoded 5' primer and a J-beta primer mix. A template-switch 5' adaptor carrying 12 random nucleotides introduced a unique molecular identifier onto each TCR beta cDNA molecule. Each sample yielded at least 2.5 million CDR3-containing paired-end reads. All of the RNA was converted into first-strand cDNA using the Mint cDNA synthesis kit, with a TRBC-specific oligonucleotide serving as the primer. All cDNA was treated with uracil-DNA glycosylase and then went through a first 18-cycle PCR with the universal primers M1SS and BC2_uni_R. In the original analysis: For normalization, 1 million high-quality reads were randomly selected from each sample, with every read carrying a distinct molecular identifier. Instead of being binned into consensus sequences, reads with shared molecular identifiers were discarded. MiTCR, run with a Q25 quality threshold and the strictest error-elimination algorithm, handled CDR3 identification, clonotype clustering and error correction. A nonparametric unseen species model using Euler transformation provided a lower-bound estimate of total TCR beta diversity. The public sequencing data were trimmed at Q25 with fastp and processed into clonotypes with MiXCR by TCRdb, which kept only in-frame beta chains. CDR3 protein sequences are deduplicated, and each keeps its most common genes and DNA. These V and J calls derive from TCRdb rather than the authors' analysis. Recorded for this sample are 850,000 to 1,100,000 distinct CDR3 sequences; roughly two fifths of them occurred a single time. Together, the top ten hold around 13% of the sample.

CDR1 and CDR2, per the germline V gene, are SQVTM and ANQGSEA. There are 14 amino acids in the CDR3, from cysteine to phenylalanine inclusive. This entry keeps only the CDR3 DNA: 42 bases, framed from base 1. Here V drops 4 bases and J drops 5 bases, and the junction holds 8 bases not matched to any gene. The 39 donors, aged 6 to 90 years, were systemically healthy Caucasian individuals from Russia. Each donor gave roughly 9.5 milliliters of peripheral blood, collected into EDTA-treated Vacutainer tubes. Ficoll-Paque density-gradient centrifugation was used to isolate PBMCs, with at least 6.5 million per sample. Trizol reagent was used to extract total RNA from PBMCs, with at least 5.5 micrograms per sample. For every donor, flow cytometry on a PBMC aliquot measured the percentage of naive CD45RAhigh/CD27high T cells. As to this clonotype: There is no known antigen for this receptor. Qualities for individual bases were not recorded, and no much larger clone is one base off.

The sample was blood. This sequence originates from a young man in good health. This chain joins TRBV29-1 to TRBJ2-1; TRBD1 aligns with 7 central bases. This receptor has the CDR3 CSVGRGGRNNEQFF. The DNA sequence reads TGCAGCGTTGGAAGAGGGGGCCGCAACAATGAGCAGTTCTTC.